Following are 9 T cell receptor beta chains from one sample sequenced in a study of T-cell reconstitution after alpha-beta-depleted transplantation in children. Using unique molecular identifiers, the investigators prepared the TCRbeta library. Each CDR3 protein is one row after TCRdb ran MiXCR on the PCR reads. The data hold a few hundred thousand distinct CDR3 sequences, with 11% observed a single time. The input for sequencing was peripheral blood, taken 180 days after TCRalphabeta/CD19-depleted stem cell transplant. The receptors originated from a male patient between 2 and 15 years old who had a stem cell transplant for chronic granulomatous disease, so the T cells may come from the graft donor.

This clonotype was recorded many times. The chain employs TRBV12-5 and TRBJ1-3, with D unresolved. The CDR3 runs to 15 residues. Trimming took 0 bases from V and 4 from J, leaving 10 bases between them. Germline loops: CDR1 LGHNT, CDR2 FRNRAP. The chain's CDR3 is CASGLVGHRGNTIYF. The CDR3 region has the DNA TGTGCTAGTGGTTTGGTAGGGCATCGAGGAAACACCATATATTTT.

This clonotype was found a few times. The V call is TRBV6-2 or TRBV6-3, the J call TRBJ2-3; the match to TRBD2 covers 8 bases. With 5 bases clipped from V and 1 base from J, the junction kept 5 bases outside the gene matches. The germline gives CDR1 MNHEY, CDR2 SVGEGT. The CDR3 is made up of 15 amino acids. CDR3 amino acids: CASSQREFGTDTQYF. The CDR3 region has the DNA TGTGCCAGCAGTCAGCGGGAGTTCGGCACAGATACGCAGTATTTT.

Remarks on this clonotype: This sequence may be a read error, since a much larger clone differs from it by one base. The gene calls are TRBV5-1 and TRBJ2-5; 9 bases map to TRBD1. This CDR3 comprises 15 residues. The V gene's germline CDR1 is SGHRS and CDR2 YFSETQ. The CDR3 DNA is TGCGCCAGCAGCCCGGGACAGGGACTGAAAGAGACCCAGCACTTC. It encodes CASSPGQGLKETQHF.

This clonotype appeared many times. V gene TRBV24-1 combines with J gene TRBJ2-5, with 7 positions matching TRBD1. CDR1 and CDR2 from the germline V gene are KGHDR and SFDVKD. CDR3 length equals 15 residues. V dropped 3 bases and J dropped 5; count of bases not matched to a gene: 8. Here the CDR3 reads CATSDGGQYRETQYF. The CDR3 region has the DNA TGTGCCACCAGTGATGGGGGACAGTACCGGGAGACCCAGTACTTC.

The chain uses TRBV18 and TRBJ2-3; no definite D call. The CDR3 covers 14 residues. V was cut by 0 bases and J by 6 bases, with 10 bases left in between. Germline V CDR1 and CDR2: KGHSH, LQKENI. Here the CDR3 reads CASSPPPHGDTQYF. DNA for the CDR3: TGTGCCAGCTCACCACCTCCCCATGGGGATACGCAGTATTTT.

This clonotype was found many times. V is TRBV6-1 and J is TRBJ2-2, with TRBD2 matching over 9 bases. The CDR3 totals 14 residues. V gave up 7 bases and J gave up 3 bases; unmatched junction bases: 3. Germline values: CDR1 MNHNS, CDR2 SASEGT. CDR3 in amino acids: CASKIAGDTGELFF. CDR3 DNA: TGTGCCAGCAAAATAGCGGGGGACACCGGGGAGCTGTTTTTT.

This clonotype was counted ten times or more. The V gene is TRBV7-2, the J gene TRBJ1-5; a possible D gene is TRBD1 (5 bases). Trimming took 3 bases from V and 5 from J, leaving 8 bases between them. Germline V gives CDR1 SGHTA, CDR2 FQGNSA. The CDR3 is 13 amino acids. This CDR3 is CASSFKGDQPQHF. The CDR3, as DNA: TGTGCCAGCAGCTTTAAAGGGGATCAGCCCCAGCATTTT.

This clonotype has at least ten counts. CDR3 bases: TGTGCCAGCAGCCCCGCCGGGGAGGTCTATGGCTACACCTTC. Its protein is CASSPAGEVYGYTF. This chain connects TRBV7-9 to TRBJ1-2; no firm D call. This CDR3 spans 14 amino acids. Between the trimmed V and J ends, which lost 5 bases and 4 bases, there was a span of 14 bases. Germline V gene lookup returns CDR1 SEHNR and CDR2 FQNEAQ (reference sequence).

This clonotype was counted many times. The V call is TRBV7-2, the J call TRBJ2-7, with D possibly called TRBD1 or TRBD2 (5 bases each). The CDR3 contains 16 residues. Germline CDR1 reads SGHTA; CDR2 reads FQGNSA. V was cut by 1 base and J by 1 base, with 14 bases left in between. Here the CDR3 DNA reads TGTGCCAGCAGCTTAGTCGGTAGGGACCCTTCCTACGAGCAGTACTTC. Amino acids: CASSLVGRDPSYEQYF.